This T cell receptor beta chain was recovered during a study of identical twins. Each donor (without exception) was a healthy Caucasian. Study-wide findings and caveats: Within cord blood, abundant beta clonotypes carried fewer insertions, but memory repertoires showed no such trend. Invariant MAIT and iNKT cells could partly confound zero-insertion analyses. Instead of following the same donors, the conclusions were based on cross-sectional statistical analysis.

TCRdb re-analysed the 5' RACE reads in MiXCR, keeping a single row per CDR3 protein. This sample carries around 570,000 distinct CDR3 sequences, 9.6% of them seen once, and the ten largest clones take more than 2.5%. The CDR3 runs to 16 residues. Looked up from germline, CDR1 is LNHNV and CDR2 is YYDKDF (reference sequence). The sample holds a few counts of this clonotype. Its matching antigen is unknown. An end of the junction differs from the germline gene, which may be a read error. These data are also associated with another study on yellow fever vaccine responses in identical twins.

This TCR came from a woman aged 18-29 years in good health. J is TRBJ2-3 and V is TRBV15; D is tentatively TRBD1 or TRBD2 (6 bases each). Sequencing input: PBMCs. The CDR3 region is CATSGEGPGATDTQYF. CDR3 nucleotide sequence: TGTGCCACCAGCGGAGAGGGCCCGGGGGCAACAGATACGCAGTATTTT.